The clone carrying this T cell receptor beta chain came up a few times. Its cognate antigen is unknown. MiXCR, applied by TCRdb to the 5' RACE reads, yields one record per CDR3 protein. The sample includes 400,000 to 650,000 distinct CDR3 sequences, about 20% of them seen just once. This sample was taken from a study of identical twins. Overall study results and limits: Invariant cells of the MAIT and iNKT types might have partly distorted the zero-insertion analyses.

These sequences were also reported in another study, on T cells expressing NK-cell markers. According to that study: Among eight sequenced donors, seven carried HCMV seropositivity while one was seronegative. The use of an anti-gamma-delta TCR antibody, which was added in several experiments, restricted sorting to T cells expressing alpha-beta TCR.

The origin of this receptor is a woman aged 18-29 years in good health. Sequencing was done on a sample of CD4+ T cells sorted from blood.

The CDR3 reads CASSPLLGVPEKLFF. CDR3 DNA sequence: TGTGCCAGCAGCCCCCTTCTGGGTGTTCCTGAAAAACTGTTTTTT. V gene TRBV7-9 combines with J gene TRBJ1-4; D ambiguous. V lost 5 bases, J lost 7 bases, and 17 bases lay in between. Germline assignment: CDR1 SEHNR and CDR2 FQNEAQ (reference sequence). The CDR3 runs 15 residues.